This T cell receptor (beta chain) was sequenced for a study of T cells in women clearing cervical HPV infection. In the study overall: Only a few women had HLA typing results available. Study results and limitations: A classifier using richness and V gene abundances reached an AUC of 0.83.

As to this clone: Its antigen is currently unknown. The read comes to an end 3 residues before the CDR3 does, leaving the germline J gene to fill in the end.

Only in-frame clones appear in the TCRdb table, and some are missing; sequencing was by immunoSEQ multiplex PCR. This sample's table reports approximately 30,000 clones. V lost 2 bases and J 4 bases, leaving 12 bases between the germline ends. The germline V gene encodes CDR1 LNHDA and CDR2 SQIVND (reference sequence). The CDR3 sequence is 15 residues long. Sequencing used blood buffy coat. The rearrangement joins TRBV19 to TRBJ1-5; tentatively, D is TRBD1 (6 bases). The clonotype originates from a woman between 18 and 69 years old with a cervical HPV16 infection that either progressed to CIN3+ or cleared (not recorded which). The covered CDR3 bases are TGTGCCAGTAGTATACAGGGGAAGAGAAATCAGCCC. It is translated as CASSIQGKRNQP. In full, the CDR3 reads CASSIQGKRNQPQHF.